Listed below are T cell receptor beta chains from one sample, sequenced in a study of T cell repertoires in cytomegalovirus infection. Each CDR3 protein is one row after TCRdb ran MiXCR on the reads. The table includes some 180,000 distinct CDR3 sequences, roughly 9% detected once. Sequenced input: PBMCs. The origin of the receptors is a human donor in good health (CMV status not recorded). Some clones in this sample may be carry-over from other donors' samples. CDR3s include the opening cysteine and the closing phenylalanine or tryptophan. Fields, in order: clone size, V gene, CDR3 protein. Where a row states a size, it is once, few, many or the class of an expanded clone; other rows omit it.

size: NA
V: TRBV11-2
CDR3: CASSLVSGANTGELFF

size: many
V: TRBV20-1
CDR3: CSARADRGHEQYF

size: NA
V: TRBV4-2
CDR3: CASSQEAREGTYNEQFF

size: many
V: TRBV12-3/TRBV12-4
CDR3: CASSLETEQFF

size: many
V: TRBV7-9
CDR3: CASSLVGIGELFF

size: many
V: TRBV29-1
CDR3: CSVWTSGTPSYEQYF

size: many
V: TRBV7-8
CDR3: CASSLYRVPGGTYEQYF

size: many
V: TRBV7-8
CDR3: CASSISGSSYNEQFF

size: few
V: TRBV6-2/TRBV6-3
CDR3: CASSYGTSGRVEQYF

size: NA
V: TRBV5-6
CDR3: CASSHLGGRADGELFF

size: many
V: TRBV4-3
CDR3: CASSQAGQGGTEAFF

size: NA
V: TRBV28
CDR3: CASREGVDGYTF

size: many
V: TRBV20-1
CDR3: CSASPGQGASYGYTF

size: many
V: TRBV19
CDR3: CASSISDLGPYNEQFF

size: few
V: TRBV19
CDR3: CASRGQTSNQPQHF

size: NA
V: TRBV19
CDR3: CASNDRGNYGYTF

size: many
V: TRBV7-9
CDR3: CASSSEVGENYNEQFF

size: NA
V: TRBV19
CDR3: CASKRDPNFHNEQFF

size: many
V: TRBV29-1
CDR3: CSVGDSVYEQYF

size: many
V: TRBV7-2
CDR3: CASSLDGGAGANYGYTF

size: few
V: TRBV30
CDR3: CAWSVTVSGNQPQHF

size: NA
V: TRBV7-2
CDR3: CASSLGRGPEETQYF

size: many
V: TRBV6-2/TRBV6-3
CDR3: CASGLAIDTQYF

size: NA
V: TRBV28
CDR3: CASSLPQTGVTEAFF

size: many
V: TRBV6-1
CDR3: CASSEFGTPNTEAFF

size: few
V: TRBV20-1
CDR3: CSAKVPTGELFF

size: many
V: TRBV7-2
CDR3: CASNGGQGPSYEQYF

size: many
V: TRBV12-3/TRBV12-4
CDR3: CASSRTSGAYNEQFF

size: few
V: TRBV7-9
CDR3: CASSLYANTEAFF